The clone carrying this TCR beta chain showed up many times. As yet, its antigen is unknown. Trimming removed 6 bases at V and 6 bases at J, with 14 bases between. This CDR3 spans 13 amino acids. The germline gives CDR1 MNHEY, CDR2 SVGAGI. Study-wide results and caveats: Tumor memory CD4+ T cell TCR gene usage clustered with blood and lymph node memory CD4+ cells and lymph node naive CD4+ cells.

Constant-region reverse primers amplified full-length variable regions, followed by semi-nested Nested Universal Primer A PCR. MiXCR, run by TCRdb on the 5' RACE reads, gives a single entry per CDR3 protein. The sample holds around 21,000 distinct CDR3 sequences, around 30% seen once. Input material: tumor-infiltrating naive CD4+ T cells sorted from the breast tumor. Subset noted: naive CD4+ T cells, CD4+CD45RA+CD25-. The TCR originated in a female donor with breast cancer. This rearrangement joins TRBV6-5 to TRBJ1-1; D may be TRBD1 (5 bases). CDR3 nucleotide sequence: TGTGCCAGCAGCTTCCAGGGAACAGCTGAAGCTTTCTTT. Translated: CASSFQGTAEAFF.